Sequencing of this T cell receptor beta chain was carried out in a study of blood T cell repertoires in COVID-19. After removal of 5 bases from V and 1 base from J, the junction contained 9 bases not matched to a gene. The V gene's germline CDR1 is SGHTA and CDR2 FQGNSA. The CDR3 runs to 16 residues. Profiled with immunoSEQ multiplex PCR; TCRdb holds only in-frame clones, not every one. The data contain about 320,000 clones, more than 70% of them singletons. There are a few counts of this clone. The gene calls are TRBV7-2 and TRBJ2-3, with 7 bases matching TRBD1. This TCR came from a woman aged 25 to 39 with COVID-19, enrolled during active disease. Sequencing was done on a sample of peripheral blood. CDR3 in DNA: TGTGCCAGCAGCACCGCCGGGACAGTGCGCACAGATACGCAGTATTTT. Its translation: CASSTAGTVRTDTQYF.